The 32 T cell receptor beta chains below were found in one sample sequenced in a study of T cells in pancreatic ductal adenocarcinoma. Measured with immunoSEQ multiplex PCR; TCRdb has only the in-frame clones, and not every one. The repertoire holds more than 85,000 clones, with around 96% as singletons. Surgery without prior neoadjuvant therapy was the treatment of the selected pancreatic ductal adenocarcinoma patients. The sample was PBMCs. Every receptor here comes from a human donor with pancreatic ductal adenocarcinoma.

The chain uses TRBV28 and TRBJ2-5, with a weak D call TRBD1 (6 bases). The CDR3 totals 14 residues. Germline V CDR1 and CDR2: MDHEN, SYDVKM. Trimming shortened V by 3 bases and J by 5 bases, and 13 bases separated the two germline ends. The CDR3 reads CASSFQGLGETQYF. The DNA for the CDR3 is TGTGCCAGCAGTTTTCAGGGGCTAGGCGAGACCCAGTACTTC.

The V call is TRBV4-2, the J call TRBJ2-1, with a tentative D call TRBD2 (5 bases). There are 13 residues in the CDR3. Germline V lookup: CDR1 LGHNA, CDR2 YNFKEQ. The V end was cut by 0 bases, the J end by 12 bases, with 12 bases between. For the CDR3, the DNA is TGTGCCAGCAGCCAAGATCTTCTAGCTTGGCAGTTCTTC. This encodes CASSQDLLAWQFF.

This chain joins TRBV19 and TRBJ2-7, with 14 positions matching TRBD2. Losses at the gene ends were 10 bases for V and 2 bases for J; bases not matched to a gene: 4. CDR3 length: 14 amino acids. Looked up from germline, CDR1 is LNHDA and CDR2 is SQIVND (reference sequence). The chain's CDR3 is CATGTSGSAYEQYF. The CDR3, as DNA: TGTGCCACTGGGACTAGCGGGAGTGCCTACGAGCAGTACTTC.

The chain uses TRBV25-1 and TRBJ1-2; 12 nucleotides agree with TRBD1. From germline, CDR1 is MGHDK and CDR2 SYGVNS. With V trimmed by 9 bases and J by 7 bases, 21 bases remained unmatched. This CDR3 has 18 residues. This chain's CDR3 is CARTVLFLRDRGHLGYTF. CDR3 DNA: TGTGCCAGAACTGTTCTCTTTCTCAGGGACAGGGGGCATCTTGGCTACACCTTC.

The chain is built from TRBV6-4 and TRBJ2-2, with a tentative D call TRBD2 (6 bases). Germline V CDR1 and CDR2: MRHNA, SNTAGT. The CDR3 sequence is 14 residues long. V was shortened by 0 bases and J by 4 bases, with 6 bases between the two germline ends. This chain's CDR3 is CASSDSGGTGELFF. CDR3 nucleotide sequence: TGTGCCAGCAGTGACTCGGGGGGCACCGGGGAGCTGTTTTTT.

The CDR3 nucleotides read TGTGCCACCAGCAGAGAAACAGGACCGGTCTGGAATGGCTACACCTTC. It codes for CATSRETGPVWNGYTF. This chain connects TRBV15 to TRBJ1-2; the D gene is possibly TRBD1 (5 bases). In germline, CDR1 is LNHNV, CDR2 YYDKDF (reference sequence). V lost 0 bases to trimming and J lost 6 bases, with 17 bases between them. This CDR3 has 16 residues.

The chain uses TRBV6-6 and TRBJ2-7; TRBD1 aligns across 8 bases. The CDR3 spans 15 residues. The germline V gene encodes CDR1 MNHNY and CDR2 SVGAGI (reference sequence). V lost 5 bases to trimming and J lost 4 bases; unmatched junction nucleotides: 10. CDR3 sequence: CASSNRDRHPYEQYF. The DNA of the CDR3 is TGTGCCAGCAGTAACCGGGACAGGCACCCATACGAGCAGTACTTC.

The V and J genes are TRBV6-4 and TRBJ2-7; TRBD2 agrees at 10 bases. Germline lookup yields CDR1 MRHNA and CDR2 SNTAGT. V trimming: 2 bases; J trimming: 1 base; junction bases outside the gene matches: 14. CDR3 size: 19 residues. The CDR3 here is CASSDRGLAGEPQSYEQYF. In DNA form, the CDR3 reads TGTGCCAGCAGTGACCGGGGCCTAGCGGGAGAACCCCAGTCCTACGAGCAGTACTTC.

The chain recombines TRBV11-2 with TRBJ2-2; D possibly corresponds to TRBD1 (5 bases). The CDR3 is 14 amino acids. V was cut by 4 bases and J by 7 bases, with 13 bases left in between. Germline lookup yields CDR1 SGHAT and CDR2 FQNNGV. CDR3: CASSSQGGHGELFF. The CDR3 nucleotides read TGTGCCAGCAGCTCCCAGGGCGGTCACGGGGAGCTGTTTTTT.

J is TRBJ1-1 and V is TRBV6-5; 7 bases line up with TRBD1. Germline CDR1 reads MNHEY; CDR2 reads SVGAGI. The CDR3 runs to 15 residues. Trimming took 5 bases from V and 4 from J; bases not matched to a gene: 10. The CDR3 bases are TGTGCCAGCAGTCCCAGGGGGGATGGTAGCACTGAAGCTTTCTTT. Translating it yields CASSPRGDGSTEAFF.

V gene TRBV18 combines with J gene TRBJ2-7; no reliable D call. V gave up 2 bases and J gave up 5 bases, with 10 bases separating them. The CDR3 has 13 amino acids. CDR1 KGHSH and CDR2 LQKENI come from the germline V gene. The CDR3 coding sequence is TGTGCCAGCTCACCATCCAGGATGGACGAGCAGTACTTC. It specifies CASSPSRMDEQYF.

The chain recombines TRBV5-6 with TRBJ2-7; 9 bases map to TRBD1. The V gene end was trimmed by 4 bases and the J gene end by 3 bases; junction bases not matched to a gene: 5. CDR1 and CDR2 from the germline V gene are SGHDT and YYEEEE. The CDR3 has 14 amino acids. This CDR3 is CASSLGTGLYEQYF. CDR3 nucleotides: TGTGCCAGCAGCCTCGGGACAGGGCTCTACGAGCAGTACTTC.

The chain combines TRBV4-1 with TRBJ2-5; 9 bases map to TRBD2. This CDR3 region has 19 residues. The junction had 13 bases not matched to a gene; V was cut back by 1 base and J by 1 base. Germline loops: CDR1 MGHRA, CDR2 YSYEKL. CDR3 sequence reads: CASSQVPPSPAGGQETQYF. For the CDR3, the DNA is TGCGCCAGCAGCCAAGTCCCCCCTAGTCCAGCGGGAGGCCAAGAGACCCAGTACTTC.

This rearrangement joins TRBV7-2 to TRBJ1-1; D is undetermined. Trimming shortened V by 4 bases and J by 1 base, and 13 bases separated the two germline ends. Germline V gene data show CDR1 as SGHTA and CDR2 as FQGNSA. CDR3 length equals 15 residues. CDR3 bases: TGTGCCAGCAGCTCCCTTGCGTTTGGGAACACTGAAGCTTTCTTT. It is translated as CASSSLAFGNTEAFF. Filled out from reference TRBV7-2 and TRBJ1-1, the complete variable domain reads GAGVSQSPSNKVTEKGKDVELRCDPISGHTALYWYRQSLGQGLEFLIYFQGNSAPDKSGLPSDRFSAERTGGSVSTLTIQRTQQEDSAVYLCASSSLAFGNTEAFFGQGTRLTVV.

CDR3 nucleotide sequence: TGTGCCTGGGGGACAGGGGCCCTTGAAAAACTGTTTTTT. Translating it yields CAWGTGALEKLFF. The rearrangement uses TRBV30 and TRBJ1-4, with 10 bases matching TRBD1. The CDR3 contains 13 residues. Trimming at V came to 5 bases and at J to 7 bases, leaving 4 bases not matched to a gene. CDR1 and CDR2 from the germline V gene are GTSNPN and SVGIG (reference sequence).

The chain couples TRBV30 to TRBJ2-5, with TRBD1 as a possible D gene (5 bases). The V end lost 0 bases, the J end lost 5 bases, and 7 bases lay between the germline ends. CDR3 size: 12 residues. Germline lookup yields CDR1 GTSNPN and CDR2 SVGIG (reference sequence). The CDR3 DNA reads TGTGCCTGGAGTGTAAGACAGGAGACCCAGTACTTC. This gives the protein CAWSVRQETQYF.

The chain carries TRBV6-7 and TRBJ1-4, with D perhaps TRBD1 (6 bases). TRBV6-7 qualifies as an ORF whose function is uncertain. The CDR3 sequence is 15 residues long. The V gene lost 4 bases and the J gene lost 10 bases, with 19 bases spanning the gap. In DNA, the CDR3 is TGTGCCAGCAGTTTCACCCCACAGGGAAACGGAAAACTGTTTTTT. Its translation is CASSFTPQGNGKLFF.

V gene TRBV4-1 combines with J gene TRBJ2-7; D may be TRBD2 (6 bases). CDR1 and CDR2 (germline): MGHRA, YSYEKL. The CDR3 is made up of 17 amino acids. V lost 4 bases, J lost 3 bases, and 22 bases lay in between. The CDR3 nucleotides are TGCGCCAGCAGCCCCCCCGCCGTCGGGGGAGGACGCTACGAGCAGTACTTC. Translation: CASSPPAVGGGRYEQYF.

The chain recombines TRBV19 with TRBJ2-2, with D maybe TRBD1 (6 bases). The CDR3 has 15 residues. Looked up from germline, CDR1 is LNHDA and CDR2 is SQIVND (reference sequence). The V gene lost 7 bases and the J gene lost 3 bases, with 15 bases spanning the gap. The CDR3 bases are TGTGCCAGTACCAAGATGGACAGCCACACCGGGGAGCTGTTTTTT. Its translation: CASTKMDSHTGELFF.

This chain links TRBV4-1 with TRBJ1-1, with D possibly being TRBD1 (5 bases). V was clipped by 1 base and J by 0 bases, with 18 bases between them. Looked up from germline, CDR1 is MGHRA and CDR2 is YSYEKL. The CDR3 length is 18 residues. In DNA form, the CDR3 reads TGCGCCAGCAGCCAAGTCCCGGACAACCCAATTTTGAACACTGAAGCTTTCTTT. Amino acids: CASSQVPDNPILNTEAFF.

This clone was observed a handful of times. The CDR3 DNA is TGTGCCAGCGGGCAGAGCTACGAGCAGTACTTC. As protein: CASGQSYEQYF. The chain couples TRBV2 to TRBJ2-7; D is ambiguous. The CDR3 totals 11 residues. Trimming shortened V by 8 bases and J by 3 bases, and 8 bases separated the two germline ends. The germline V gene has CDR1 SNHLY and CDR2 FYNNEI.

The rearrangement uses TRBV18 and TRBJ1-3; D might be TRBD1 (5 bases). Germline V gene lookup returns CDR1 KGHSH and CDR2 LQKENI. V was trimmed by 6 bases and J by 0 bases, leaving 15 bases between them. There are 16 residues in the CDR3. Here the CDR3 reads CASSPRGGSSGNTIYF. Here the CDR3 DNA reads TGTGCCAGCTCGCCGAGGGGCGGGAGCTCTGGAAACACCATATATTTT.

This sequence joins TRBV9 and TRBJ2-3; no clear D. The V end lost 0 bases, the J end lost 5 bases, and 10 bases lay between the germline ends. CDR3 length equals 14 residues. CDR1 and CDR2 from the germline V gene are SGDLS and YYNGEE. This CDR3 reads CASSVVSDRDTQYF. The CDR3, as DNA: TGTGCCAGCAGCGTAGTATCTGATAGAGATACGCAGTATTTT.

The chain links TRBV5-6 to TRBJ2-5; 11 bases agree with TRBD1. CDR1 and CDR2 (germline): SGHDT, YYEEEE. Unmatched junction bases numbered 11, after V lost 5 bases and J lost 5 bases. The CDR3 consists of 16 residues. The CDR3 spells CASSRGQGANGETQYF. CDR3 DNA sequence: TGTGCCAGCAGTCGAGGACAGGGGGCGAATGGGGAGACCCAGTACTTC.

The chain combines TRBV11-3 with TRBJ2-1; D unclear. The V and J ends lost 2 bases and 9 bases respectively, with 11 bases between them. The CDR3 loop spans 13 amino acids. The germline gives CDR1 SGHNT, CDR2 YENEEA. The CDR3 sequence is CASSLQERSEQFF. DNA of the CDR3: TGTGCCAGCAGCTTACAAGAGAGGAGTGAGCAGTTCTTC. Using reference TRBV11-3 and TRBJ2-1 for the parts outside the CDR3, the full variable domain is EAGVVQSPRYKIIEKKQPVAFWCNPISGHNTLYWYLQNLGQGPELLIRYENEEAVDDSQLPKDRFSAERLKGVDSTLKIQPAELGDSAVYLCASSLQERSEQFFGPGTRLTVL.

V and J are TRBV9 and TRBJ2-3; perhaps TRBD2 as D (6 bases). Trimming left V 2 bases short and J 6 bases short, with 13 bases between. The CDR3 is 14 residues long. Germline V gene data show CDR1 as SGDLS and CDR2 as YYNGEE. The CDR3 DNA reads TGTGCCAGCAGCGTGGGGAGGAGCAAGGATACGCAGTATTTT. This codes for CASSVGRSKDTQYF.

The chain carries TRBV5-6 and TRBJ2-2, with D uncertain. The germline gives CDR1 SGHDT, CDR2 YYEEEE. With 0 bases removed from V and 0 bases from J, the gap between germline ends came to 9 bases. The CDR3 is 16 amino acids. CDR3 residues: CASSLGPLANTGELFF. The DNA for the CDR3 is TGTGCCAGCAGCTTGGGGCCGCTGGCGAACACCGGGGAGCTGTTTTTT.

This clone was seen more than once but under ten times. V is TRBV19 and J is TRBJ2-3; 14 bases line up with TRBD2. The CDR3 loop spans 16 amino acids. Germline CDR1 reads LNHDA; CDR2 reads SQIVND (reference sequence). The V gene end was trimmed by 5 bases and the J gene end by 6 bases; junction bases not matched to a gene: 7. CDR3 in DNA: TGTGCCAGTAGTTCCCGGACTAGCGGGAGGTTCGATACGCAGTATTTT. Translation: CASSSRTSGRFDTQYF.

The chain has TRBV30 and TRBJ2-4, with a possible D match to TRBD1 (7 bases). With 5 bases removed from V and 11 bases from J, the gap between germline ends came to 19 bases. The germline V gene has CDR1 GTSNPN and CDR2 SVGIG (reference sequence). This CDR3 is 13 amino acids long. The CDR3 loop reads CAWDREQTGVQYF. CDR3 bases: TGTGCCTGGGACAGGGAACAGACGGGGGTTCAGTACTTC.

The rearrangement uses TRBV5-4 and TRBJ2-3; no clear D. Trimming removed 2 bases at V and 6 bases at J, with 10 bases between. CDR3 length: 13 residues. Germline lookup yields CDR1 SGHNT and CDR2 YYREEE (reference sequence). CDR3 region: CASSLNGADTQYF. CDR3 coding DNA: TGTGCCAGCAGCTTAAACGGAGCGGATACGCAGTATTTT. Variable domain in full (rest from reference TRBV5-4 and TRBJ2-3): ETGVTQSPTHLIKTRGQQVTLRCSSQSGHNTVSWYQQALGQGPQFIFQYYREEENGRGNFPPRFSGLQFPNYSSELNVNALELDDSALYLCASSLNGADTQYFGPGTRLTVL.

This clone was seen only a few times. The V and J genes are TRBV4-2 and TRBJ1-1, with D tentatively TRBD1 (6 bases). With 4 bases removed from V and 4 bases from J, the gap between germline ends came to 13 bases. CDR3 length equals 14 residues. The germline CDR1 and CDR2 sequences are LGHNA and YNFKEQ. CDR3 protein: CASSPQGIGTEAFF. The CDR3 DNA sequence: TGTGCCAGCAGCCCACAGGGTATCGGCACTGAAGCTTTCTTT.

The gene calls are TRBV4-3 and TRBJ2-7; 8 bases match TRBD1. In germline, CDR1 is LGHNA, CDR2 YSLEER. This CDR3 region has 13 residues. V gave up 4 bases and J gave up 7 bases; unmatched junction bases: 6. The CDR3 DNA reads TGCGCCAGCAGCCGGGACAGGATCTCTGAGCAGTACTTC. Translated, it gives CASSRDRISEQYF.